This T cell receptor beta chain comes out of a study of T-cell reconstitution after alpha-beta-depleted transplantation in children listed by TCRdb under 2016. Context from the whole study: The study quantitatively tracked T-cell immune reconstitution after TCRalphabeta/CD19-depleted allogeneic hematopoietic cell transplantation in children using TCR repertoire profiling. General study outcomes and caveats: Over subsequent months, a decline in hyperexpanded clone frequencies was noted, and after one year, T-cell counts and TCRbeta diversity were mostly ascribed to newly produced T cells. Apparently early alphabetaT-cell count recovery about two months after transplant reportedly relied on only several hundred rapidly expanded clones derived from non-depleted graft cells. In some patients, the high TCRbeta diversity seen at day 60 was put down to recipient T cells and intrathymic progenitors that had survived conditioning.

As concerns this clonotype: Its antigen remains undetermined. No qualities accompany the bases; no much larger clone lies one base away.

The library was produced with PCR. The reads were generated on an Illumina HiSeq 2500. TCR libraries were prepared with molecular barcoding, using unique molecular identifiers to normalize TCRbeta repertoire quantification. The raw public reads went through TCRdb reprocessing: fastp at Q25, MiXCR clone calling, in-frame beta chains kept. Rows are unified per CDR3 protein, each entry keeping the most common DNA and genes. This sample lists about 830,000 distinct CDR3 sequences; roughly 15% were detected once. The ten largest make up about 5% of the sample. The treatment or condition label, read with the paper, signifies: allogeneic hematopoietic cell transplantation with graft depleted of TCRalphabeta T cells and CD19 B cells. TCRalphabeta/CD19-depleted allogeneic hematopoietic cell grafts were given to the transplant recipients, all of whom were children. Sample: PBMCs, mostly from graft donor cells, taken 360 days after TCRalphabeta/CD19-depleted stem cell transplant. The receptor was derived from a male patient between 5 and 17 years old who had a stem cell transplant for acute lymphoblastic leukemia, so the T cells may come from the graft donor.

In nucleotides, the sequence is TGCGCCAGCAGCTTGGATGGCGGCAGGGGCTACACCTTC. This is translated as CASSLDGGRGYTF. Recombination connected TRBV5-1 to TRBJ1-2; the D gene assignment is ambiguous. The CDR3 runs 13 amino acids, cysteine and phenylalanine included. Just CDR3 DNA is preserved here, 39 bases in frame from base 1. V is pared back by 0 bases and J by 8 bases, with 11 bases lying between the germline termini. From a lookup of the germline V gene, CDR1 and CDR2 are SGHRS and YFSETQ.